This T cell receptor (beta chain) was found in a study of blood T cell repertoires in COVID-19. The method was immunoSEQ multiplex PCR; TCRdb's version includes in-frame clones alone and lacks a portion of them. Of roughly 500,000 clones listed, about 85% were seen once; the top ten hold 7% to 10%. CDR3 length: 16 residues. From germline, CDR1 is MNHEY and CDR2 SMNVEV (reference sequence). Unmatched junction bases numbered 7, after V lost 5 bases and J lost 1 base. The sequenced sample was PBMCs or T cells enriched from blood (not recorded which). The receptor's source is a woman aged 60-75 years who had recovered from COVID-19. The rearrangement links TRBV27 to TRBJ2-2; 7 positions match TRBD2. The CDR3 nucleotides are TGTGCCAGCAGTAAACTGGGAGGGGTGAACACCGGGGAGCTGTTTTTT. Amino acid sequence: CASSKLGGVNTGELFF.